The 28 T cell receptor beta chains below come from one sample, sequenced in a study of T cell responses to AZD1222 COVID-19 vaccine. Profiled with immunoSEQ multiplex PCR; TCRdb holds only in-frame clones, not every one. Altogether about 56,000 clones are present, less than 90% being singletons, with the ten largest covering 6.9%. The sequencing used peripheral blood, collected 28 days after the second AZD1222 dose. These receptors all come from an adult who received the AZD1222 COVID-19 vaccine.

The gene calls are TRBV13 and TRBJ2-1; 8 bases fit TRBD2. The CDR3 runs to 16 residues. CDR1 PRHDT and CDR2 FYEKMQ come from the germline V gene (reference sequence). V lost 5 bases and J lost 0; bases outside the gene matches: 6. CDR3 amino acids: CASSPAGTSSYNEQFF. CDR3 coding DNA: TGTGCCAGCAGCCCCGCCGGGACTAGCTCCTACAATGAGCAGTTCTTC.

The chain uses TRBV6-6 and TRBJ2-3; D uncertain. The germline V and J ends were trimmed by 0 bases and 6 bases, with 10 bases remaining between them. Germline values: CDR1 MNHNY, CDR2 SVGAGI (reference sequence). The CDR3 length is 14 residues. The CDR3 loop reads CASSYSFLLDTQYF. The DNA of the CDR3 is TGTGCCAGCAGTTACTCCTTCCTTTTGGATACGCAGTATTTT.

A few counts support this clone. The chain has TRBV5-1 and TRBJ1-1, with 11 positions matching TRBD1. Germline V lookup: CDR1 SGHRS, CDR2 YFSETQ. V lost 4 bases to trimming and J lost 7 bases; unmatched junction nucleotides: 6. This CDR3 contains 14 residues. The CDR3 DNA follows: TGCGCCAGCAGCAGGACAGGGGGCGTTGGTGAAGCTTTCTTT. Translation: CASSRTGGVGEAFF.

V is TRBV28 and J is TRBJ2-7; 11 bases match TRBD1. The trim removed 6 bases at V and 3 bases at J, leaving 4 bases unmatched. From germline, CDR1 is MDHEN and CDR2 SYDVKM. The CDR3 consists of 14 residues. The CDR3 protein is CASRRGQGGYEQYF. In nucleotides, the CDR3 is TGTGCCAGCAGACGGGGACAGGGGGGCTACGAGCAGTACTTC.

The chain couples TRBV2 to TRBJ2-7, with D unclear. Per the germline V gene, CDR1 is SNHLY and CDR2 is FYNNEI. This CDR3 region has 12 residues. V dropped 4 bases and J dropped 4 bases, with 8 bases sitting between them. The CDR3 DNA sequence: TGTGCCAGCAGTGCCAATGGGTACGAGCAGTACTTC. Its translation: CASSANGYEQYF.

V usage is TRBV6-5 and J usage is TRBJ2-7; TRBD2 matches at 14 bases. CDR1 is MNHEY, CDR2 SVGAGI, per germline. The CDR3 sequence is 15 residues long. V trimming: 5 bases; J trimming: 5 bases; junction bases outside the gene matches: 5. The CDR3 nucleotides are TGTGCCAGCAGTATAGAGGGACTAGCGGGAGACGAGCAGTACTTC. This encodes CASSIEGLAGDEQYF.

This sequence joins TRBV24-1 and TRBJ1-2; no firm D call. V dropped 2 bases and J dropped 4 bases, with 4 bases sitting between them. The CDR3 covers 12 residues. Germline V lookup: CDR1 KGHDR, CDR2 SFDVKD. The CDR3 DNA reads TGTGCCACCAGTGATTCACTCTATGGCTACACCTTC. Translated: CATSDSLYGYTF.

The chain links TRBV5-6 to TRBJ1-2; D not certain. The CDR3 has 15 amino acids. Trimming took 3 bases from V and 2 from J, leaving 14 bases between them. The germline CDR1 and CDR2 sequences are SGHDT and YYEEEE. CDR3 bases: TGTGCCAGCAGCTCGGGGAGGCTAAGAAACTATGGCTACACCTTC. The encoded protein is CASSSGRLRNYGYTF.

The chain couples TRBV10-1 to TRBJ2-1; tentative D call: TRBD2 (5 bases). The CDR3 has 14 amino acids. Germline lookup yields CDR1 WNHNN and CDR2 SYGVQD (reference sequence). Trimming took 4 bases from V and 8 from J, leaving 15 bases between them. CDR3 sequence reads: CASSAPGRGDEQFF. As DNA, the CDR3 is TGCGCCAGCAGTGCGCCAGGTCGGGGAGATGAGCAGTTCTTC.

The gene calls are TRBV19 and TRBJ2-4; D remains ambiguous. The CDR3 totals 11 residues. The ends were cut back, 3 bases at V and 7 bases at J, with 4 bases in the middle. Germline loops: CDR1 LNHDA, CDR2 SQIVND (reference sequence). CDR3 nucleotides: TGTGCCAGTAGTATTTGGAACATTCAGTACTTC. This codes for CASSIWNIQYF.

This chain uses TRBV19 with TRBJ1-1, with 9 bases lining up with TRBD1. This CDR3 contains 15 residues. Germline CDR1 is LNHDA and CDR2 is SQIVND (reference sequence). V was pared by 5 bases and J by 5 bases, with 9 bases of the junction left unmatched. The CDR3 DNA follows: TGTGCCAGTAGTGTCACAGGGGGCGCGCGGACTGAAGCTTTCTTT. Translation: CASSVTGGARTEAFF.

This chain joins TRBV5-1 and TRBJ2-7; TRBD1 or TRBD2 may be the D gene (5 bases each). The V gene's germline CDR1 is SGHRS and CDR2 YFSETQ. Trimming took 1 base from V and 0 from J, leaving 8 bases between them. CDR3 length: 14 residues. The CDR3 sequence: CASSLRGASYEQYF. In DNA form, the CDR3 reads TGCGCCAGCAGCTTGCGGGGCGCCTCCTACGAGCAGTACTTC. The full variable domain, rest sourced from reference TRBV5-1 and TRBJ2-7, is KAGVTQTPRYLIKTRGQQVTLSCSPISGHRSVSWYQQTPGQGLQFLFEYFSETQRNKGNFPGRFSGRQFSNSRSEMNVSTLELGDSALYLCASSLRGASYEQYFGPGTRLTVT.

V gene TRBV5-5 combines with J gene TRBJ2-7, with TRBD2 matching 7 bases. From germline, CDR1 is SGHKS and CDR2 YYEKEE (reference sequence). The CDR3 extends over 15 amino acids. V shed 0 bases and J 7 bases; nucleotides not matched to a gene: 10. In DNA, the CDR3 is TGTGCCAGCAGCTTGGTAATCGGGGGGAATCGTGAGCAGTACTTC. This sequence encodes CASSLVIGGNREQYF. The variable domain in full, with the rest retrieved from reference TRBV5-5 and TRBJ2-7, is DAGVTQSPTHLIKTRGQQVTLRCSPISGHKSVSWYQQVLGQGPQFIFQYYEKEERGRGNFPDRFSARQFPNYSSELNVNALLLGDSALYLCASSLVIGGNREQYFGPGTRLTVT.

This clone was seen once. The chain joins TRBV20-1 to TRBJ2-7; the D is unclear. Germline loops: CDR1 DFQATT, CDR2 SNEGSKA (reference sequence). V was shortened by 3 bases and J by 4 bases, with 10 bases between the two germline ends. The CDR3 sequence is 12 residues long. CDR3 protein: CSASVLNYEQYF. CDR3 coding DNA: TGCAGTGCTAGTGTCCTGAATTACGAGCAGTACTTC.

The V and J genes are TRBV14 and TRBJ2-1, with 8 positions matching TRBD1. The germline V gene encodes CDR1 SGHDN and CDR2 FVKESK. The V gene end was trimmed by 4 bases and the J gene end by 6 bases; junction bases not matched to a gene: 11. The CDR3 is made up of 16 amino acids. In nucleotides, the CDR3 is TGTGCCAGCAGCCGAATGACAGGGGTGATTCCCAATGAGCAGTTCTTC. Translated, it gives CASSRMTGVIPNEQFF.

V is TRBV5-1 and J is TRBJ2-1; TRBD1 agrees at 9 bases. The germline V gene has CDR1 SGHRS and CDR2 YFSETQ. After removal of 6 bases from V and 3 bases from J, the junction contained 4 bases not matched to a gene. The CDR3 has 14 amino acids. CDR3 sequence (DNA): TGCGCCAGCACCCGGGACAGGGTCTACAATGAGCAGTTCTTC. Encoded protein: CASTRDRVYNEQFF.

This clone has a single count. The rearrangement uses TRBV7-8 and TRBJ1-2, with unresolved D. Germline CDR1 and CDR2: SGHVS and FQNEAQ. The V end lost 2 bases, the J end lost 4 bases, and 17 bases lay between the germline ends. This CDR3 region has 16 residues. The CDR3 region is CASSLRGDPGSYGYTF. CDR3 sequence (DNA): TGTGCCAGCAGCTTACGGGGAGATCCGGGCAGCTATGGCTACACCTTC.

The rearrangement uses TRBV6-1 and TRBJ1-1; 8 bases align to TRBD1. The V gene's germline CDR1 is MNHNS and CDR2 SASEGT. Trimming cost V 5 bases and J 5 bases; bases outside gene matches: 7. There are 14 residues in the CDR3. The CDR3 sequence: CASSRTGGGTEAFF. DNA of the CDR3: TGTGCCAGCAGTCGCACAGGGGGAGGAACTGAAGCTTTCTTT.

The chain carries TRBV19 and TRBJ2-1, with 10 nucleotides matching TRBD1. J gave up 3 bases and V 5 bases, and 10 bases lay outside the gene matches. Germline V gene data show CDR1 as LNHDA and CDR2 as SQIVND (reference sequence). This CDR3 comprises 17 residues. The CDR3 DNA sequence: TGTGCCAGTAGTCTCAACCCGCGGGACAGGGGCTACAATGAGCAGTTCTTC. It specifies CASSLNPRDRGYNEQFF.

The chain employs TRBV30 and TRBJ1-4; D is unresolved. The CDR3 runs 11 residues. Germline lookup yields CDR1 GTSNPN and CDR2 SVGIG (reference sequence). V was trimmed by 1 base and J by 7 bases, leaving 4 bases between them. The CDR3 nucleotides are TGTGCCTGGAGTGCCCTTGAAAAACTGTTTTTT. It encodes CAWSALEKLFF.

DNA of the CDR3: TGTGCCAGCAGCCACCACGGGGCGGGGTCTCCCTATGGCTACACCTTC. Its translation is CASSHHGAGSPYGYTF. This sequence joins TRBV4-2 and TRBJ1-2; D perhaps matches TRBD1 (5 bases). CDR1 LGHNA and CDR2 YNFKEQ come from the germline V gene. CDR3 length: 16 residues. The V gene lost 3 bases and the J gene lost 4 bases, with 18 bases spanning the gap.

The chain uses TRBV18 and TRBJ2-7; D is perhaps TRBD2 (6 bases). Per the germline V gene, CDR1 is KGHSH and CDR2 is LQKENI. Trimming removed 3 bases at V and 0 bases at J, with 9 bases between. The CDR3 is 14 amino acids. CDR3 region: CASSPVSGSYEQYF. In nucleotides, the CDR3 is TGTGCCAGCTCACCGGTTAGCGGCTCCTACGAGCAGTACTTC.

The chain joins TRBV7-6 to TRBJ2-2; no clear D. CDR3 length: 15 residues. Trimming pared 3 bases from V and 6 bases from J, leaving 14 bases between. Per the germline V gene, CDR1 is SGHVS and CDR2 is FNYEAQ. The CDR3 DNA follows: TGTGCCAGCAGCTTCGAGACTCGCGCTTCCGGGGAGCTGTTTTTT. Protein sequence: CASSFETRASGELFF.

The chain employs TRBV9 and TRBJ2-2; D gene ambiguous. Germline lookup yields CDR1 SGDLS and CDR2 YYNGEE. V was clipped by 7 bases and J by 0 bases, with 10 bases between them. The CDR3 loop spans 14 amino acids. DNA for the CDR3: TGTGCCAGCGGAGCAGTTTCGAACACCGGGGAGCTGTTTTTT. Translating it yields CASGAVSNTGELFF.

This clone has just one count. The chain uses TRBV19 and TRBJ2-7, with D tentatively TRBD1 (5 bases). The V end was cut by 4 bases, the J end by 2 bases, with 12 bases between. CDR1 and CDR2 from the germline V gene are LNHDA and SQIVND (reference sequence). This CDR3 region has 14 residues. CDR3 in DNA: TGTGCCAGTAGTAGCGAAGCAGGGACCTACGAGCAGTACTTC. Protein: CASSSEAGTYEQYF.

This chain connects TRBV28 to TRBJ1-3; 10 bases match TRBD1. V lost 6 bases, J lost 4 bases, and 0 bases stayed unmatched. CDR3 length equals 13 residues. Per the germline V gene, CDR1 is MDHEN and CDR2 is SYDVKM. CDR3 DNA sequence: TGTGCCAGCAGGACAGGGGGCGGAAACACCATATATTTT. It encodes CASRTGGGNTIYF.

V gene TRBV28 combines with J gene TRBJ1-2, with 8 bases lining up with TRBD1. The CDR3 runs to 14 residues. J gave up 4 bases and V 9 bases, and 10 bases lay outside the gene matches. CDR1 MDHEN and CDR2 SYDVKM come from the germline V gene. CDR3 DNA sequence: TGTGCCAGTGCACCGGGACAGGCAAGCTATGGCTACACCTTC. It specifies CASAPGQASYGYTF.

CDR3 nucleotide sequence: TGTGCCAGCAGCTTAAGTCCGACTAGCGGGGCGAACGAGCAGTACTTC. Protein sequence: CASSLSPTSGANEQYF. The V and J genes are TRBV11-2 and TRBJ2-7; 11 bases are shared with TRBD2. V lost 2 bases and J lost 5; bases outside the gene matches: 8. The CDR3 has 16 amino acids. The germline V gene has CDR1 SGHAT and CDR2 FQNNGV.